This TCR beta chain was recovered during a study of shared clonotypes between healthy human individuals. HIV-negative, healthy adults without recent acute infections or vaccinations were the donors. With regard to this clone: Its antigen is currently unknown.

The data were produced by immunoSEQ multiplex PCR, yet TCRdb's version contains in-frame clones alone and is incomplete. The data show 2 million to 2.5 million clones, with approximately 93% seen just once and 0.36% held by the top ten. This CDR3 has 16 amino acids. Trimming took off 2 bases at V and 5 bases at J, with 17 bases between the two ends. Per germline, CDR1 SGHTA and CDR2 FQGNSA. Study-level points and caveats: A few donors held around 5% of naive CD4 clonotypes in common. Sequencing depth was expected to influence donor clonotype sharing.

The chain carries TRBV7-2 and TRBJ2-3; maybe TRBD2 (6 bases). The sequencing input was naive CD4+ T cells from PBMCs. Subset defined: CD45RA+ positively selected. The TCR was taken from a man aged 18 to 35 in good health. Some clones in this sample may be carry-over from other donors' samples. CDR3 sequence reads: CASSLMFLGRGDTQYF. CDR3 bases: TGTGCCAGCAGCTTAATGTTCCTGGGGCGGGGAGATACGCAGTATTTT.